This TCR beta chain comes out of a study of glioma-infiltrating T cells after dendritic cell vaccination. Across the whole study: Three intradermal dendritic cell vaccine injections were given every two weeks.

This CDR3 has 11 residues. Trimming removed 6 bases at V and 4 bases at J, with 10 bases between. Germline CDR1 is SQVTM and CDR2 is ANQGSEA. Sequenced by immunoSEQ multiplex PCR; TCRdb stores in-frame clones only, minus some. The sample has roughly 85,000 clones; 85% are singletons. The time point: after dendritic cell vaccination, including at tumor progression/relapse. The input for sequencing was blood, taken after dendritic cell vaccination. This clonotype was sampled from a human donor with glioblastoma. This chain links TRBV29-1 with TRBJ2-7; tentative D call: TRBD2 (6 bases). The CDR3 coding sequence is TGCAGCGTGGCGGGAAAGTACGAGCAGTACTTC. Translated, it gives CSVAGKYEQYF.